The rows below give T cell receptor beta chains drawn from one sample of a study of shared clonotypes between healthy human individuals. The data were produced by immunoSEQ multiplex PCR, yet TCRdb's version contains in-frame clones alone and is incomplete. Of about 980,000 clones in the sample, over 75% are singletons; the top ten hold approximately 1.5%. Sequenced: memory CD4+ T cells sorted from blood. Receptors originate from a man younger than 30 in good health. CDR3s include the opening cysteine and the closing phenylalanine or tryptophan. D genes are given only for firm matches. Clone size is stated in some rows and not others, as once, few, many or a class when expanded.

j_call,clone_size,v_call,d_call,cdr3_aa,cdr3_nt
TRBJ1-1,NA,TRBV19,NA,CASSPRTDYPPEAFF,TGTGCCAGTAGTCCGAGGACGGATTACCCTCCTGAAGCTTTCTTT
TRBJ1-1,NA,TRBV18,NA,CASSATGNTEAFF,TGTGCCAGCTCAGCTACAGGGAACACTGAAGCTTTCTTT
TRBJ1-1,NA,TRBV30,NA,CAWRGAWNTEAFF,TGTGCCTGGAGGGGGGCCTGGAACACTGAAGCTTTCTTT
TRBJ1-6,NA,TRBV7-2,NA,CASSAPGGSPLHF,TGTGCCAGCAGCGCACCCGGAGGTTCACCCCTCCACTTT
TRBJ1-1,NA,TRBV7-2,NA,CASSSTGPNTEAFF,TGTGCCAGCAGCTCGACAGGTCCGAACACTGAAGCTTTCTTT
TRBJ2-5,NA,TRBV4-3,NA,CASSPSSLETQYF,TGCGCCAGCAGCCCGTCAAGTTTGGAGACCCAGTACTTC
TRBJ2-5,NA,TRBV4-1,NA,CASSQGSLPQETQYF,TGCGCCAGCAGCCAAGGTTCCCTCCCCCAAGAGACCCAGTACTTC
TRBJ1-5,once,TRBV9,NA,CASSPLWRGLNNQPQHF,TGTGCCAGCAGCCCCCTCTGGCGGGGGTTAAACAATCAGCCCCAGCATTTT
TRBJ2-5,NA,TRBV14,TRBD1,CASSKGQGWRETQYF,TGTGCCAGCAGCAAAGGACAGGGCTGGAGAGAGACCCAGTACTTC
TRBJ1-3,NA,TRBV30,NA,CAWLDRPSGNTIYF,TGTGCCTGGTTGGACCGACCCTCTGGAAACACCATATATTTT
TRBJ2-2,NA,TRBV5-1,NA,CASSLEGHTLTGELFF,TGCGCCAGCAGCTTGGAGGGACATACCCTCACCGGGGAGCTGTTTTTT
TRBJ2-5,once,TRBV7-7,TRBD2,CASSMGLAGVETQYF,TGTGCTAGCAGCATGGGACTAGCGGGAGTGGAGACCCAGTACTTC
TRBJ2-1,NA,TRBV5-1,TRBD2,CASSADQPGTSGYNEQFF,TGCGCCAGCAGCGCCGATCAGCCCGGGACTAGCGGGTACAATGAGCAGTTCTTC
TRBJ2-7,NA,TRBV19,TRBD1,CASSIGTGYYEQYF,TGTGCCAGTAGTATAGGGACAGGATACTACGAGCAGTACTTC
TRBJ2-1,NA,TRBV30,NA,CAWSGLDEQFF,TGTGCCTGGAGTGGACTTGATGAGCAGTTCTTC
TRBJ2-6,NA,TRBV5-1,NA,CASSLAAGANVLTF,TGCGCCAGCAGCTTGGCCGCCGGGGCCAACGTCCTGACTTTC
TRBJ1-6,NA,TRBV30,NA,CAWSRTVSPLHF,TGTGCCTGGAGCAGGACAGTTTCACCCCTCCACTTT
TRBJ1-1,NA,TRBV28,NA,CASSPPGFAEAFF,TGTGCCAGCAGTCCCCCGGGGTTCGCTGAAGCTTTCTTT
TRBJ1-2,few,TRBV19,TRBD1,CASTDRERLSYTF,TGTGCCAGTACAGACAGGGAACGTCTCAGCTACACCTTC
TRBJ1-6,NA,TRBV14,TRBD1,CASSLLQGAGSPLHF,TGTGCCAGCAGCCTATTACAGGGGGCAGGTTCACCCCTCCACTTT
TRBJ2-7,NA,TRBV2,NA,CASSEVGEQYF,TGTGCCAGCAGTGAGGTGGGTGAGCAGTACTTC
TRBJ1-6,NA,TRBV18,NA,CASSPMEGRSSPLHF,TGTGCCAGCTCACCCATGGAAGGGAGGAGTTCACCCCTCCACTTT
TRBJ1-6,NA,TRBV6-5,NA,CASSVEIENNSPLHF,TGTGCCAGCTCGGTGGAGATTGAAAATAATTCACCCCTCCACTTT
TRBJ1-4,NA,TRBV6-1,NA,CASVGGEKLFF,TGTGCCAGCGTGGGGGGAGAAAAACTGTTTTTT
TRBJ2-7,NA,TRBV5-4,NA,CASSLEQGRAYEQYF,TGTGCCAGCAGCTTGGAGCAGGGGCGAGCTTACGAGCAGTACTTC
TRBJ2-7,NA,TRBV5-5,TRBD2,CASSLAGGQTYEQYF,TGTGCCAGCAGCTTAGCGGGGGGGCAAACCTACGAGCAGTACTTC
TRBJ2-7,NA,TRBV7-9,NA,CASSLGGRGSNEQYF,TGTGCCAGCAGCTTAGGGGGCAGGGGTTCGAACGAGCAGTACTTC
TRBJ2-2,NA,TRBV27,NA,CASSERTGPLGELFF,TGTGCCAGCAGCGAGAGAACAGGGCCTCTCGGGGAGCTGTTTTTT
TRBJ1-6,NA,TRBV7-2,NA,CASSQRTLPGSPLHF,TGTGCCAGCAGCCAACGGACCTTGCCCGGGTCACCCCTCCACTTT
TRBJ2-5,NA,TRBV5-1,NA,CASSLALGTIQETQYF,TGCGCCAGCAGCTTGGCCTTGGGGACAATCCAAGAGACCCAGTACTTC
TRBJ2-2,NA,TRBV6-1,NA,CASRRQSTGELFF,TGTGCCAGCAGGAGACAGTCCACCGGGGAGCTGTTTTTT
TRBJ2-7,NA,TRBV27,NA,CASSLGTLVPYEQYF,TGTGCCAGCAGTTTAGGGACGCTGGTCCCCTACGAGCAGTACTTC
TRBJ2-5,NA,TRBV5-1,NA,CASSSQGTQETQYF,TGCGCCAGCAGCTCCCAGGGAACTCAAGAGACCCAGTACTTC
TRBJ2-1,NA,TRBV2,NA,CASSFRREFF,TGTGCCAGCAGCTTCCGGCGGGAGTTCTTC
TRBJ1-1,NA,TRBV30,NA,CAWSPRDTEAFF,TGTGCCTGGAGTCCCCGGGACACCGAAGCTTTCTTT
TRBJ2-1,NA,TRBV7-8,NA,CASSLGIAEEQFF,TGTGCCAGCAGCTTAGGAATTGCGGAGGAGCAGTTCTTC
TRBJ1-2,NA,TRBV19,NA,CASSTGANYGYTF,TGTGCCAGCTCGACAGGCGCAAACTATGGCTACACCTTC
TRBJ2-1,NA,TRBV2,TRBD2,CASSLAGNEQFF,TGTGCCAGCAGTCTAGCGGGAAATGAGCAGTTCTTC
TRBJ1-2,NA,TRBV30,NA,CAWSPIDPTRGYTF,TGTGCCTGGAGTCCAATTGACCCAACCCGTGGCTACACCTTC
TRBJ1-5,NA,TRBV28,TRBD1,CASSFISGDRSNQPQHF,TGTGCCAGCAGTTTCATTAGCGGGGACAGGAGCAATCAGCCCCAGCATTTT
TRBJ2-7,NA,TRBV5-8,NA,CASSWEEGSEQYF,TGTGCCAGCAGCTGGGAAGAGGGGTCAGAGCAGTACTTC
TRBJ2-6,NA,TRBV4-3,NA,CASSQRVGGGGANVLTF,TGCGCCAGCAGCCAAAGGGTCGGGGGAGGTGGGGCCAACGTCCTGACTTTC
TRBJ2-7,NA,TRBV6-6,NA,CASSYRQEYSYEQYF,TGTGCCAGCAGTTACCGACAGGAATACTCCTACGAGCAGTACTTC
TRBJ2-5,NA,TRBV30,NA,CAWSRGPETQYF,TGTGCCTGGAGCAGGGGTCCAGAGACCCAGTACTTC
TRBJ1-4,NA,TRBV28,NA,CASSSSGTPWEKLFF,TGTGCCAGCAGTTCTTCCGGGACCCCGTGGGAAAAACTGTTTTTT
TRBJ1-2,few,TRBV25-1,NA,CASSESGTRDGYTF,TGTGCCAGCAGTGAAAGCGGGACCAGGGATGGCTACACCTTC
TRBJ2-5,few,TRBV6-6,TRBD2,CASSYLAGGPGETQYF,TGTGCCAGCAGTTACCTAGCGGGAGGGCCAGGGGAGACCCAGTACTTC
TRBJ2-4,once,TRBV20-1,NA,CSAIALDIQYF,TGCAGTGCTATAGCGCTTGACATTCAGTACTTC
TRBJ2-7,NA,TRBV5-1,TRBD1,CASSAWAGTGDEQYF,TGCGCCAGCAGCGCGTGGGCCGGGACAGGGGACGAGCAGTACTTC
TRBJ1-4,NA,TRBV6-7,NA,CASSYLVTGNEKLFF,TGTGCCAGCAGTTATCTCGTTACAGGGAATGAAAAACTGTTTTTT
TRBJ2-5,NA,TRBV30,NA,CAWNYQGSQETQYF,TGTGCCTGGAACTACCAGGGCAGCCAAGAGACCCAGTACTTC
TRBJ1-5,NA,TRBV6-1,NA,CASSEHNQPQHF,TGTGCCAGCAGTGAACACAATCAGCCCCAGCATTTT
TRBJ1-4,NA,TRBV5-1,NA,CASSLGDAHEKLFF,TGCGCCAGCAGCTTGGGGGACGCCCATGAAAAACTGTTTTTT
TRBJ2-2,NA,TRBV7-2,NA,CASSLGQPAFGGELFF,TGTGCCAGCAGCTTAGGGCAGCCCGCCTTCGGCGGGGAGCTGTTTTTT
TRBJ2-2,NA,TRBV2,NA,CASSVGPAGTGELFF,TGTGCCAGCAGTGTCGGACCGGCGGGCACCGGGGAGCTGTTTTTT
TRBJ2-2,NA,TRBV10-3,NA,CAISQAASTSTGELFF,TGTGCCATCAGTCAAGCTGCGAGCACATCCACCGGGGAGCTGTTTTTT
TRBJ2-1,NA,TRBV11-2,NA,CASSLSDLSQFF,TGTGCCAGCAGCTTATCCGATCTCTCGCAGTTCTTC
TRBJ2-7,NA,TRBV5-1,TRBD2,CASRKGLAGVISYEQYF,TGCGCCAGCAGAAAAGGACTAGCGGGGGTGATCTCCTACGAGCAGTACTTC